A single sample is the source of the 29 T cell receptor beta chains below, sequenced in a study of shared clonotypes between healthy human individuals. Assay: immunoSEQ multiplex PCR; the TCRdb copy retains only in-frame clones and omits some. Of 2.5 million or so clones in the sample, more than 80% are singletons; the top ten hold 0.13% to 0.15%. What was sequenced was naive CD4+ T cells sorted from blood. Subset of the sample: CD45RA+ positively selected. These receptor sequences come from a man between 18 and 35 years old in good health.

The V gene is TRBV19, the J gene TRBJ1-6, with D possibly being TRBD1 (5 bases). The CDR3 runs to 15 residues. The germline V and J ends were trimmed by 4 bases and 7 bases, with 14 bases remaining between them. The germline CDR1 and CDR2 sequences are LNHDA and SQIVND (reference sequence). CDR3 DNA sequence: TGTGCCAGTAGTACCGGGCAGGGTATGAATTCACCCCTCCACTTT. Translating gives CASSTGQGMNSPLHF.

The chain recombines TRBV18 with TRBJ2-7; 8 nucleotides line up with TRBD1. CDR3 length: 16 residues. V lost 2 bases and J lost 2; bases outside the gene matches: 8. Looked up from germline, CDR1 is KGHSH and CDR2 is LQKENI. DNA for the CDR3: TGTGCCAGCTCACCAATGTGGACAGGGTCAACCTACGAGCAGTACTTC. Its translation is CASSPMWTGSTYEQYF. Full variable domain (remainder filled in from reference TRBV18 and TRBJ2-7): NAGVMQNPRHLVRRRGQEARLRCSPMKGHSHVYWYRQLPEEGLKFMVYLQKENIIDESGMPKERFSAEFPKEGPSILRIQQVVRGDSAAYFCASSPMWTGSTYEQYFGPGTRLTVT.

V usage is TRBV7-2 and J usage is TRBJ1-1; possibly TRBD1 for D (5 bases). CDR1 and CDR2 (germline): SGHTA, FQGNSA. The V end was cut by 4 bases, the J end by 3 bases, with 12 bases between. The CDR3 runs to 14 residues. The CDR3: CASSSRVYDTEAFF. The CDR3, as DNA: TGTGCCAGCAGCTCCAGGGTATACGACACTGAAGCTTTCTTT.

This clone is a singleton in its sample. The gene calls are TRBV27 and TRBJ2-3; TRBD2 matches 9 bases. V shed 0 bases, J shed 7 bases, and the junction held 5 bases outside the gene matches. From germline, CDR1 is MNHEY and CDR2 SMNVEV (reference sequence). The CDR3 covers 15 residues. The CDR3 nucleotides are TGTGCCAGCAGTTTATCGGCGGGAGGGTTATATACGCAGTATTTT. Protein: CASSLSAGGLYTQYF.

The rearrangement uses TRBV6-1 and TRBJ2-7; 8 positions agree with TRBD1. This CDR3 is built from 14 residues. Per the germline V gene, CDR1 is MNHNS and CDR2 is SASEGT. The trim removed 7 bases at V and 3 bases at J, leaving 8 bases unmatched. DNA for the CDR3: TGTGCCAGCACCAGACAGGGGTCGGACTACGAGCAGTACTTC. It translates to CASTRQGSDYEQYF.

About this clone itself: At the DNA level, this CDR3 is encoded by other sequences in the same sample as well. V gene TRBV5-4 combines with J gene TRBJ2-3; D is unclear. Germline lookup yields CDR1 SGHNT and CDR2 YYREEE (reference sequence). The CDR3 has 11 amino acids. The V gene lost 5 bases and the J gene lost 2 bases, with 3 bases spanning the gap. The CDR3 sequence is CASSLTDTQYF. Written as DNA, the CDR3 is TGTGCCAGCAGTCTCACAGATACGCAGTATTTT.

V and J are TRBV2 and TRBJ2-5; D unclear. Germline CDR1 is SNHLY and CDR2 is FYNNEI. The CDR3 has 16 residues. V was pared by 6 bases and J by 0 bases, with 17 bases between. The CDR3 region is CASSRQNLRYQETQYF. Here the CDR3 DNA reads TGTGCCAGCAGCCGTCAGAACCTCAGGTACCAAGAGACCCAGTACTTC.

With respect to this clone: The identical CDR3 is also encoded by other nucleotide sequences in the sample. The J gene is TRBJ2-7, the V gene TRBV7-9, with a weak D call TRBD1 (5 bases). The germline CDR1 and CDR2 sequences are SEHNR and FQNEAQ (reference sequence). V was shortened by 1 base and J by 6 bases, with 10 bases between the two germline ends. This CDR3 spans 13 amino acids. The chain's CDR3 is CASSLGQGAEQYF. DNA of the CDR3: TGTGCCAGCAGCTTAGGGCAAGGGGCCGAGCAGTACTTC.

In DNA, the CDR3 is TGTGCCAGCAGCTCGACTCCGGGACAGGCATTCTACGAGCAGTACTTC. It translates to CASSSTPGQAFYEQYF. The rearrangement joins TRBV7-2 to TRBJ2-7, with 8 bases identical to TRBD1. J lost 3 bases, V lost 4 bases, and 11 bases had no gene match. Germline values: CDR1 SGHTA, CDR2 FQGNSA. The CDR3 consists of 16 residues.

The chain links TRBV7-2 to TRBJ2-1; the D gene is possibly TRBD1 (6 bases). The V gene's germline CDR1 is SGHTA and CDR2 FQGNSA. This CDR3 region has 13 residues. V lost 5 bases, J lost 6 bases, and 11 bases lay in between. The CDR3 spells CASSLGQVNEQFF. The CDR3 DNA reads TGTGCCAGCAGCCTGGGACAAGTCAATGAGCAGTTCTTC.

The chain is built from TRBV19 and TRBJ1-1; no firm D call. The CDR3 is made up of 14 amino acids. Deletions cut 5 bases from V and 1 base from J, with 11 bases between. Germline assignment: CDR1 LNHDA and CDR2 SQIVND (reference sequence). CDR3 coding DNA: TGTGCCAGTAGTGTCTCCAGGTGGAACACTGAAGCTTTCTTT. Its translation is CASSVSRWNTEAFF.

The chain employs TRBV4-1 and TRBJ1-2; the D is unclear. Germline CDR1 reads MGHRA; CDR2 reads YSYEKL. The CDR3 runs 15 residues. The germline V and J ends were trimmed by 2 bases and 8 bases, with 18 bases remaining between them. The CDR3 reads CASSQPMERLWGYTF. The CDR3 DNA is TGCGCCAGCAGCCAACCCATGGAACGCCTATGGGGCTACACCTTC.

J is TRBJ2-7 and V is TRBV5-1; 8 bases map to TRBD2. Germline V lookup: CDR1 SGHRS, CDR2 YFSETQ. This CDR3 has 16 residues. V dropped 0 bases and J dropped 5; count of bases not matched to a gene: 10. Here the CDR3 DNA reads TGCGCCAGCAGCTTGGCCCCAGGCGGGAGGCTAGACGAGCAGTACTTC. It is translated as CASSLAPGGRLDEQYF.

The V call is TRBV6-9, the J call TRBJ1-5, with TRBD1 matching 7 bases. V dropped 7 bases and J dropped 7; count of bases not matched to a gene: 7. The CDR3 is 13 amino acids. The germline CDR1 and CDR2 sequences are MNHGY and SVAAGI. The CDR3 here is CASTASGGQPQHF. The CDR3 DNA follows: TGTGCCAGCACCGCCTCAGGGGGGCAGCCCCAGCATTTT.

The chain couples TRBV25-1 to TRBJ1-4, with TRBD1 matching 8 bases. The CDR3 runs 15 residues. Germline V gene data show CDR1 as MGHDK and CDR2 as SYGVNS. Trimming removed 3 bases from V and 7 bases from J; junction bases left unmatched: 7. For the CDR3, the DNA is TGTGCCAGCAGTGACGACAGGGGTGGGAGTGAAAAACTGTTTTTT. Protein: CASSDDRGGSEKLFF.

The V call is TRBV6-6, the J call TRBJ1-1, with D unresolved. Germline V gene lookup returns CDR1 MNHNY and CDR2 SVGAGI (reference sequence). V was cut by 10 bases and J by 3 bases, with 9 bases left in between. The CDR3 loop spans 11 amino acids. The CDR3 protein is CAIRRDTEAFF. DNA of the CDR3: TGTGCCATAAGGAGGGACACTGAAGCTTTCTTT.

In nucleotides, the CDR3 is TGTGCCAGCAGTGAGGGCTGGTCGAGGGGAAATGAAGAGACCCAGTACTTC. This gives the protein CASSEGWSRGNEETQYF. The rearrangement links TRBV25-1 to TRBJ2-5; either TRBD1 or TRBD2 may supply D (5 bases each). This CDR3 is 17 amino acids long. Per the germline V gene, CDR1 is MGHDK and CDR2 is SYGVNS. V lost 3 bases, J lost 3 bases, and 20 bases lay in between.

Worth noting for this clone: The sample holds other DNA sequences that translate to the same CDR3. The V and J genes are TRBV6-5 and TRBJ2-7, with TRBD2 matching 13 bases. Germline lookup yields CDR1 MNHEY and CDR2 SVGAGI. V trimming: 6 bases; J trimming: 1 base; junction bases outside the gene matches: 3. The CDR3 has 15 amino acids. The CDR3 reads CASSRTSGGSYEQYF. The CDR3 region has the DNA TGTGCCAGCAGCCGGACTAGCGGGGGTTCCTACGAGCAGTACTTC.

The chain uses TRBV19 and TRBJ2-2; perhaps TRBD1 as D (6 bases). Trimming took 4 bases from V and 0 from J, leaving 9 bases between them. From germline, CDR1 is LNHDA and CDR2 SQIVND (reference sequence). This CDR3 region has 15 residues. The CDR3 loop is CASSNGQTNTGELFF. The CDR3 DNA reads TGTGCCAGTAGTAACGGACAGACGAACACCGGGGAGCTGTTTTTT.

The chain couples TRBV9 to TRBJ1-4; 7 bases align to TRBD1. J gave up 7 bases and V 4 bases, and 7 bases lay outside the gene matches. The germline V gene has CDR1 SGDLS and CDR2 YYNGEE. CDR3 size: 14 residues. Written as DNA, the CDR3 is TGTGCCAGCAGCCCACAGGGGTGGGGTGAAAAACTGTTTTTT. Its translation: CASSPQGWGEKLFF. Drawing the rest from reference TRBV9 and TRBJ1-4, the complete variable domain is DSGVTQTPKHLITATGQRVTLRCSPRSGDLSVYWYQQSLDQGLQFLIQYYNGEERAKGNILERFSAQQFPDLHSELNLSSLELGDSALYFCASSPQGWGEKLFFGSGTQLSVL.

V is TRBV29-1 and J is TRBJ2-1; 12 nucleotides agree with TRBD2. Germline CDR1 SQVTM, CDR2 ANQGSEA. V shed 5 bases, J shed 10 bases, and the junction held 6 bases outside the gene matches. The length of the CDR3 is 13 residues. This CDR3 is CSVRLAGGHEQFF. In nucleotides, the CDR3 is TGCAGCGTTAGGCTAGCGGGGGGGCACGAGCAGTTCTTC.

V is TRBV7-2 and J is TRBJ2-1; D gene ambiguous. CDR1 is SGHTA and CDR2 is FQGNSA in the germline V gene. The germline V and J ends were trimmed by 0 bases and 8 bases, with 8 bases remaining between them. The CDR3 length is 13 residues. CDR3 sequence: CASSLAGWDEQFF. CDR3 coding DNA: TGTGCCAGCAGCTTAGCGGGGTGGGATGAGCAGTTCTTC.

Turning to this clone: Different DNA sequences within this sample yield the same CDR3. The chain employs TRBV9 and TRBJ1-1; 8 bases agree with TRBD1. The ends lost 2 bases at V and 4 bases at J; junction bases unmatched: 4. Per germline, CDR1 SGDLS and CDR2 YYNGEE. The CDR3 spans 14 residues. In DNA form, the CDR3 reads TGTGCCAGCAGCGTCCAGGGGGCAAGCACTGAAGCTTTCTTT. It specifies CASSVQGASTEAFF.

The chain recombines TRBV4-1 with TRBJ2-1; 10 bases map to TRBD1. The germline gives CDR1 MGHRA, CDR2 YSYEKL. CDR3 length: 16 residues. V dropped 0 bases and J dropped 10; count of bases not matched to a gene: 9. The DNA of the CDR3 is TGCGCCAGCAGCCAAGATGGGACAGGGGTGGCCGGGGAGCAGTTCTTC. Translating it yields CASSQDGTGVAGEQFF.

This chain connects TRBV25-1 to TRBJ2-1; tentatively, D is TRBD1 (6 bases). Germline values: CDR1 MGHDK, CDR2 SYGVNS. V shed 5 bases and J shed 8 bases, with 16 bases lying between them. The CDR3 consists of 14 residues. In nucleotides, the CDR3 is TGTGCCAGCAGTAGGACCAGTACAGGGCATGAGCAGTTCTTC. It yields the protein CASSRTSTGHEQFF.

The rearrangement uses TRBV6-1 and TRBJ2-1; the D gene is possibly TRBD2 (6 bases). V was cut by 1 base and J by 0 bases, with 22 bases left in between. Germline V gene sequence: CDR1 MNHNS, CDR2 SASEGT. This CDR3 has 20 residues. The CDR3 loop reads CASSEVGLIGGHSSYNEQFF. In DNA form, the CDR3 reads TGTGCCAGCAGTGAAGTTGGCCTAATTGGAGGGCATAGCTCCTACAATGAGCAGTTCTTC.

The V and J genes are TRBV13 and TRBJ2-1; no clear D gene. Germline CDR1 PRHDT, CDR2 FYEKMQ (reference sequence). The ends were cut back, 5 bases at V and 0 bases at J, with 11 bases in the middle. The CDR3 contains 15 residues. The CDR3 here is CASSPRRSSYNEQFF. CDR3 DNA: TGTGCCAGCAGCCCTAGACGGAGCTCCTACAATGAGCAGTTCTTC.

This rearrangement joins TRBV9 to TRBJ2-7; D unclear. The V gene's germline CDR1 is SGDLS and CDR2 YYNGEE. Trimming pared 2 bases from V and 2 bases from J, leaving 14 bases between. This CDR3 is 15 amino acids long. CDR3 sequence reads: CASSVADKATYEQYF. CDR3 nucleotide sequence: TGTGCCAGCAGCGTTGCAGACAAGGCTACCTACGAGCAGTACTTC.

This clone turned up a few times. The same CDR3 is also encoded by other DNA sequences in this sample. The rearrangement links TRBV5-1 to TRBJ2-7; D possibly corresponds to TRBD1 (6 bases). The CDR3 loop spans 13 amino acids. Looked up from germline, CDR1 is SGHRS and CDR2 is YFSETQ. V lost 0 bases and J 3 bases, leaving 7 bases between the germline ends. CDR3 loop: CASSLGQVYEQYF. In DNA, the CDR3 is TGCGCCAGCAGCTTGGGACAGGTCTACGAGCAGTACTTC. Variable domain in full (rest from reference TRBV5-1 and TRBJ2-7): KAGVTQTPRYLIKTRGQQVTLSCSPISGHRSVSWYQQTPGQGLQFLFEYFSETQRNKGNFPGRFSGRQFSNSRSEMNVSTLELGDSALYLCASSLGQVYEQYFGPGTRLTVT.